These 32 T cell receptor beta chains were all obtained from the same sample, sequenced in a study of tumor-infiltrating lymphocytes in glioblastoma multiforme (dated by TCRdb to the late 2010s). Data came from an Illumina HiSeq 2500. A modified ARM-PCR protocol with multiple V-beta primers and a C-beta primer was used to build TCRB libraries from RNA via three nested multiplex PCR rounds. Clones were called with MiXCR by TCRdb after fastp trimmed the public reads at Q25, and only in-frame beta chains were retained. When rows share a CDR3 protein, they turn into one entry using the most common DNA and genes. The sample table contains some 32,000 distinct CDR3 sequences; only one count was recorded for more than 55% of them. The ten largest clones represent roughly a third of the sample. The sample taken for sequencing was brain tumor tissue. Receptors originate from a male donor with glioblastoma.

On this clonotype itself: A read error may account for a junction end that differs from germline. V and J are TRBV20-1 and TRBJ1-5; D not certain. The CDR3 runs to 15 residues. Germline-derived CDR1 and CDR2 are DFQATT and SNEGSKA (reference sequence). The CDR3 nucleotides read TGCAGTGCTAGGGACCACGGGAGAATCAATCATCCCCAGCATTTT. It translates to CSARDHGRINHPQHF.

The gene calls are TRBV20-1 and TRBJ2-1, with TRBD2 matching 8 bases. This CDR3 region has 15 residues. The junction had 14 bases not matched to a gene; V was cut back by 6 bases and J by 7 bases. Per the germline V gene, CDR1 is DFQATT and CDR2 is SNEGSKA (reference sequence). The DNA of the CDR3 is TGCAGTGCCCCCTTCGCGGGAGGCCTATATAATGAGCAGTTCTTC. As protein: CSAPFAGGLYNEQFF.

On this clonotype itself: The junction does not match germline at one end; this may be a read error. V is TRBV5-1 and J is TRBJ2-5; 12 nucleotides line up with TRBD2. This CDR3 comprises 16 residues. Germline V CDR1 and CDR2: SGHRS, YFSETQ. Here the CDR3 reads CASSPQTSGRQEAQYF. The CDR3 DNA sequence: TGCGCCAGCAGCCCCCAGACTAGCGGGAGACAAGAGGCCCAGTACTTC.

In this sample, this clonotype turned up a few times. The chain combines TRBV29-1 with TRBJ2-1, with no clear D. The germline V gene encodes CDR1 SQVTM and CDR2 ANQGSEA. Trimming took 7 bases from V and 7 from J, leaving 14 bases between them. The CDR3 runs 12 residues. CDR3 coding DNA: TGCAGCGCCGTCGGCGTCTCGAATGAGCAGTTCTTC. This sequence encodes CSAVGVSNEQFF.

The rearrangement uses TRBV2 and TRBJ1-5, with a tentative D call TRBD1 (5 bases). Trimming removed 7 bases from V and 10 bases from J, with 17 bases in between. The germline gives CDR1 SNHLY, CDR2 FYNNEI. The length of the CDR3 is 13 residues. The CDR3 DNA is TGTGCCAGCATTAAAGGGGTCCTCCAACCCCAGCATTTT. Encoded protein: CASIKGVLQPQHF.

The sample holds one count of this clonotype. The chain is built from TRBV29-1 and TRBJ2-2, with D perhaps TRBD1 or TRBD2 (5 bases each). V was clipped by 7 bases and J by 7 bases, with 10 bases between them. The V gene's germline CDR1 is SQVTM and CDR2 ANQGSEA. The CDR3 is made up of 11 amino acids. Here the CDR3 DNA reads TGCAGCGGAGGGGATTACGGGGAGCTGTTTTTT. Translation gives CSGGDYGELFF.

In this sample, this clonotype turned up a few times. The conserved closing phenylalanine or tryptophan is absent in this CDR3, likely reflecting a read error. This chain links TRBV27 with TRBJ2-3; D remains ambiguous. Between the trimmed V and J ends, which lost 5 bases and 3 bases, there was a span of 15 bases. This CDR3 contains 15 residues. Germline V gene sequence: CDR1 MNHEY, CDR2 SMNVEV (reference sequence). CDR3 protein: CASSPPYGITDTQYL. For the CDR3, the DNA is TGTGCCAGCAGTCCCCCATATGGGATAACAGATACGCAGTATTTA.

A note on this clonotype: At one end, the junction sequence differs from germline, possibly due to a read error. The CDR3 DNA follows: TGTGCCAGCACCCCGGACGGCGCTCCCTATAATCCACCCCTCCACTTC. Amino acids: CASTPDGAPYNPPLHF. The chain employs TRBV6-1 and TRBJ1-6; D gene uncertain. The length of the CDR3 is 16 residues. In germline, CDR1 is MNHNS, CDR2 SASEGT.

Remarks on this clonotype: Likely a read error: the CDR3 ends without its conserved phenylalanine or tryptophan. This sequence joins TRBV6-5 and TRBJ2-1; D is unresolved. Germline loops: CDR1 MNHEY, CDR2 SVGAGI. This CDR3 spans 13 amino acids. The CDR3 DNA follows: TGTGTCAGCAGTTACTCTCCTTGGAATGAGCAGTTCCTC. Its protein product is CVSSYSPWNEQFL.

On this clonotype: Relative to the germline gene, one junction end is altered; a read error may explain this. V and J are TRBV20-1 and TRBJ2-7; the D gene could be TRBD1 or TRBD2 (6 bases each). Germline lookup yields CDR1 DFQATT and CDR2 SNEGSKA (reference sequence). The CDR3 covers 14 residues. CDR3 bases: TGCAGTGCGACTAGGGGGAGTATTTCCTACGAACAGTACTTC. Translation: CSATRGSISYEQYF.

The chain couples TRBV6-6 to TRBJ1-5, with unresolved D. Germline assignment: CDR1 MNHNY and CDR2 SVGAGI (reference sequence). The length of the CDR3 is 16 residues. V lost 10 bases to trimming and J lost 3 bases, with 22 bases between them. The CDR3 loop is CAIGLPAGKNNQPQHF. Here the CDR3 DNA reads TGTGCCATCGGCCTCCCGGCGGGAAAAAACAATCAGCCCCAGCATTTT.

On this clonotype: Given the absence of the conserved phenylalanine or tryptophan at the CDR3 end, a read error is likely. The V and J genes are TRBV20-1 and TRBJ2-3; no definite D call. CDR1 is DFQATT and CDR2 is SNEGSKA in the germline V gene (reference sequence). There are 13 residues in the CDR3. In DNA, the CDR3 is TGCAGTGCTATAAGGCCGAGCACAGATGCGCAGTATTTA. Protein product: CSAIRPSTDAQYL.

Only a few counts were recorded for this clonotype. The CDR3 ends on some other residue instead of the conserved phenylalanine or tryptophan, so this is likely a read error. The chain joins TRBV28 to TRBJ2-7; TRBD2 agrees at 11 bases. CDR1 is MDHEN, CDR2 SYDVKM, per germline. The CDR3 sequence is 13 residues long. The CDR3 bases are TGTGCTAGCAGTTTAGGGACTAGCGGAGAGCAGTACCTC. Its translation is CASSLGTSGEQYL.

This clonotype was seen a few times. Possible read error: a much larger clone is one base away. The V and J genes are TRBV6-5 and TRBJ1-2; tentatively, D is TRBD1 (6 bases). Per germline, CDR1 MNHEY and CDR2 SVGAGI. The CDR3 has 17 residues. CDR3: CASSYLTSLGGRNGYAF. The CDR3 DNA reads as TGTGCCAGCAGTTACCTAACCTCTCTAGGGGGAAGGAATGGCTACGCCTTC.

This rearrangement joins TRBV4-1 to TRBJ2-7; TRBD1 might be the D (5 bases). V was cut by 1 base and J by 3 bases, with 16 bases left in between. The CDR3 runs to 16 residues. Germline values: CDR1 MGHRA, CDR2 YSYEKL. The CDR3 is CASSQVAVKGVYEQYF. As DNA, the CDR3 is TGCGCCAGCAGCCAAGTTGCTGTTAAAGGGGTCTACGAGCAGTACTTC.

This clonotype came up many times. This sequence joins TRBV5-5 and TRBJ2-1; D is uncertain. This CDR3 is 12 amino acids long. The V and J ends lost 4 bases and 6 bases respectively, with 8 bases between them. CDR1 and CDR2 (germline): SGHKS, YYEKEE (reference sequence). CDR3 DNA sequence: TGTGCCAGCAGCCCTGTGGCCAATGAGCAGTTCTTC. Translated: CASSPVANEQFF.

This clonotype was counted only a few times. Just one base apart from a much larger clone, this may be a read error. The J gene is TRBJ2-1, the V gene TRBV5-4; 7 positions match TRBD2. CDR1 SGHNT and CDR2 YYREEE come from the germline V gene (reference sequence). The CDR3 is 16 residues long. J was trimmed by 0 bases and V by 4 bases; bases with no gene match: 7. CDR3 in amino acids: CASSHRTRCSYNEQFF. Written as DNA, the CDR3 is TGTGCCAGCAGCCACCGGACTAGGTGCTCCTACAATGAGCAGTTCTTC. The full variable domain, its missing parts supplied by reference TRBV5-4 and TRBJ2-1, is ETGVTQSPTHLIKTRGQQVTLRCSSQSGHNTVSWYQQALGQGPQFIFQYYREEENGRGNFPPRFSGLQFPNYSSELNVNALELDDSALYLCASSHRTRCSYNEQFFGPGTRLTVL.

As to this clonotype: The CDR3 does not close with the conserved phenylalanine or tryptophan, likely indicating a read error. The chain has TRBV6-5 and TRBJ2-3; TRBD2 matches at 11 bases. This CDR3 contains 17 residues. Germline CDR1 MNHEY, CDR2 SVGAGI. In DNA form, the CDR3 reads TGTGCCAGCAGCCCCGGGACTAGCGGATATAGCACTGATACGCAGTATTTG. It translates to CASSPGTSGYSTDTQYL.

The count of this clonotype is one. A clone one base away is much larger, so this may be a read error. The genes are TRBV28 and TRBJ2-7; unclear D gene. The CDR3 sequence is 12 residues long. The V gene lost 3 bases and the J gene lost 2 bases, with 5 bases spanning the gap. Per germline, CDR1 MDHEN and CDR2 SYDVKM. The CDR3 DNA reads as TGTGCCAGCAGTTTTTCGACCTACGAGCAGTACTTC. The encoded protein is CASSFSTYEQYF.

The sample holds a few counts of this clonotype. The chain employs TRBV12-3 or TRBV12-4 and TRBJ2-2, with D unresolved. CDR3 length equals 12 residues. The V end lost 5 bases, the J end lost 5 bases, and 6 bases lay between the germline ends. CDR3 DNA sequence: TGTGCCAGCAGTCCCGGGACCGGGGAGCTGTTTTTT. Amino acids: CASSPGTGELFF.

The chain couples TRBV29-1 to TRBJ2-7, with D perhaps TRBD2 (5 bases). Trimming pared 1 base from V and 5 bases from J, leaving 9 bases between. This CDR3 is built from 12 residues. Germline V gives CDR1 SQVTM, CDR2 ANQGSEA. The CDR3 DNA sequence: TGCAGCGTTGAAGTTTACGGGGACGAGCAGTACTTC. Residues: CSVEVYGDEQYF.

The chain carries TRBV18 and TRBJ2-5; D gene uncertain. Per the germline V gene, CDR1 is KGHSH and CDR2 is LQKENI. Trimming took 4 bases from V and 0 from J, leaving 3 bases between them. CDR3 length equals 12 residues. Written as DNA, the CDR3 is TGTGCCAGCTCACGGGACCAAGAGACCCAGTACTTC. This encodes CASSRDQETQYF.

There are many counts of this clonotype. This chain links TRBV6-5 with TRBJ2-3; D gene uncertain. Per germline, CDR1 MNHEY and CDR2 SVGAGI. Trimming removed 6 bases from V and 2 bases from J, with 9 bases in between. CDR3 length equals 13 residues. The CDR3 DNA reads as TGTGCCAGCAGATCGAGGCTCACAGATACGCAGTATTTT. It yields the protein CASRSRLTDTQYF.

In its sample, this clonotype is medium-sized. The rearrangement uses TRBV11-2 and TRBJ1-6; D is uncertain. Between the trimmed V and J ends, which lost 0 bases and 10 bases, there was a span of 16 bases. CDR3 length: 16 amino acids. CDR1 and CDR2 from the germline V gene are SGHAT and FQNNGV. The CDR3 sequence: CASSLDLRVVGSPLHF. CDR3 coding DNA: TGTGCCAGCAGCTTAGATCTGCGGGTGGTAGGATCACCCCTCCACTTT.

Judged by abundance, this clonotype is medium-sized. The rearrangement links TRBV29-1 to TRBJ2-7; tentatively, D is TRBD1 (6 bases). V lost 0 bases and J 5 bases, leaving 17 bases between the germline ends. There are 15 residues in the CDR3. Germline loops: CDR1 SQVTM, CDR2 ANQGSEA. CDR3 in amino acids: CSVEDRGRGTNEQYF. CDR3 nucleotides: TGCAGCGTTGAAGATCGCGGTAGAGGGACAAACGAGCAGTACTTC.

For this clonotype: This likely comes from a read error, as the CDR3 has no conserved phenylalanine or tryptophan at its end. The limits of the CDR3 on the DNA are not certain, so only TCRdb's listed CDR3 is given. V gene TRBV4-1 combines with J gene TRBJ2-1; the table gives TRBD1 as D, unverified against the DNA. The length of the CDR3 is 15 amino acids, counting both ends. CDR1 is MGHRA, CDR2 YSYEKL, per germline. CDR3 in amino acids: CASSHAGLGSDERFL.

A few counts support this clonotype. V is TRBV15 and J is TRBJ2-7, with 10 positions matching TRBD2. The V gene end was trimmed by 0 bases and the J gene end by 7 bases; junction bases not matched to a gene: 9. Germline V gene lookup returns CDR1 LNHNV and CDR2 YYDKDF (reference sequence). This CDR3 contains 16 residues. CDR3 sequence (DNA): TGTGCCACCAGCAGAGATTACGCTAGCGGGAGTCAAGAGCAGTACTTC. It translates to CATSRDYASGSQEQYF.

As for this clonotype: A much larger clone is a single base away; this may be a read error. The chain recombines TRBV29-1 with TRBJ1-2; a weak D match, TRBD1 (5 bases). Deletions cut 4 bases from V and 5 bases from J, with 11 bases between. Germline CDR1 and CDR2: SQVTM and ANQGSEA. This CDR3 is built from 12 residues. The CDR3 is CSVAWGGYGYTF. CDR3 DNA sequence: TGCAGCGTTGCCTGGGGGGGGTATGGCTACACCTTC.

This clonotype occurred many times. The rearrangement joins TRBV10-3 to TRBJ2-2; TRBD1 agrees at 9 bases. The CDR3 has 14 residues. V dropped 5 bases and J dropped 3; count of bases not matched to a gene: 1. Germline V gives CDR1 ENHRY, CDR2 SYGVKD. In DNA form, the CDR3 reads TGTGCCATCAGTTGGGACAGGGACACCGGGGAGCTGTTTTTT. It specifies CAISWDRDTGELFF.

In the case of this clonotype: This CDR3 fails to terminate in the conserved phenylalanine or tryptophan, so it likely reflects a read error. The CDR3 here is CARSDTYNSPLHL. DNA for the CDR3: TGTGCCAGGAGTGACACGTACAATTCACCCCTCCACCTT. The V call is TRBV5-6, the J call TRBJ1-6; D gene ambiguous. With 8 bases removed from V and 7 bases from J, the gap between germline ends came to 13 bases. Germline values: CDR1 SGHDT, CDR2 YYEEEE. This CDR3 is 13 amino acids long.

This clonotype was found once. Given a much more abundant clone one base away, this may be a read error. The chain has TRBV7-9 and TRBJ1-4; unclear D gene. Germline CDR1 is SEHNR and CDR2 is FQNEAQ (reference sequence). The CDR3 spans 15 residues. CDR3: CASSLWSDVNDKLFF. The DNA of the CDR3 is TGTGCCAGCAGCTTATGGTCGGACGTTAATGACAAACTGTTTTTT.

The CDR3 nucleotides read TGCAGTGCTCGGACTAGCGGGGAAGCCACCTACGAGCAGTACTTC. This encodes CSARTSGEATYEQYF. The chain joins TRBV20-1 to TRBJ2-7; TRBD2 agrees at 12 bases. The CDR3 covers 15 residues. CDR1 and CDR2 (germline): DFQATT, SNEGSKA (reference sequence). The V gene end was trimmed by 5 bases and the J gene end by 2 bases; junction bases not matched to a gene: 7.